The 24 T cell receptor beta chains below were found in one sample sequenced in a study of identical twins. TCRdb re-derived calls from the 5' RACE reads in MiXCR, one entry per CDR3 protein. The table records approximately 550,000 distinct CDR3 sequences, 20% to 25% of them present only once. This sample was also put to use in a study of yellow fever vaccine responses in identical twins.

The sample taken for sequencing was CD4+ T cells sorted from blood. These receptors were collected from a woman between 18 and 29 years old in good health.

This clonotype occurred a few times. The chain recombines TRBV12-3 or TRBV12-4 with TRBJ2-5; 11 bases align to TRBD2. The CDR3 spans 13 residues. The J segment lost 5 bases and the V segment lost 6 bases, leaving 2 bases of the junction unmatched. CDR3 region: CASSPSGGETQYF. CDR3 DNA sequence: TGTGCCAGCAGCCCTAGCGGGGGGGAGACCCAGTACTTC.

This clonotype turned up a few times. J is TRBJ2-3 and V is TRBV7-9; the D gene is possibly TRBD2 (5 bases). CDR1 is SEHNR and CDR2 is FQNEAQ in the germline V gene (reference sequence). This CDR3 region has 16 residues. V was pared by 0 bases and J by 1 base, with 11 bases between. The CDR3 region is CASSLALGVGTDTQYF. CDR3 in DNA: TGTGCCAGCAGCTTAGCACTAGGTGTGGGCACAGATACGCAGTATTTT.

The chain links TRBV20-1 to TRBJ1-2; the D is unclear. CDR3 size: 11 residues. Trimming removed 3 bases at V and 4 bases at J, with 6 bases between. Germline V gene lookup returns CDR1 DFQATT and CDR2 SNEGSKA (reference sequence). The CDR3 DNA sequence: TGCAGTGCTAGCCCGGTCTATGGCTACACCTTC. Residues: CSASPVYGYTF.

This clonotype was seen a few times. This chain uses TRBV10-3 with TRBJ1-5; TRBD1 matches 7 bases. Germline lookup yields CDR1 ENHRY and CDR2 SYGVKD. J gave up 5 bases and V 9 bases, and 7 bases lay outside the gene matches. The CDR3 sequence is 13 residues long. As DNA, the CDR3 is TGTGCCATGCAAAGGGGGCAGGATCAGCCCCAGCATTTT. This sequence encodes CAMQRGQDQPQHF.

With regard to this clonotype: Mismatch with germline at one junction end may stem from a read error. The V and J genes are TRBV12-3 or TRBV12-4 and TRBJ1-6; D is perhaps TRBD1 (6 bases). The CDR3 runs to 17 residues. The CDR3 region has the DNA TGTGCCAGCAGTCTAAAGGACGCGGGGGCCTTGTTTAGACCCCTCCTCTTT. It yields the protein CASSLKDAGALFRPLLF.

This chain joins TRBV4-1 and TRBJ1-2; D is perhaps TRBD1 (5 bases). CDR3 length: 14 residues. The germline gives CDR1 MGHRA, CDR2 YSYEKL. Trimming stripped 1 base from V and 1 base from J, with 7 bases between. As DNA, the CDR3 is TGCGCCAGCAGCCAAGTGGGGGTTAACTATGGCTACACCTTC. Protein: CASSQVGVNYGYTF.

This clonotype was detected many times. This chain uses TRBV5-1 with TRBJ2-3; 7 positions agree with TRBD2. Trimming removed 3 bases from V and 0 bases from J; junction bases left unmatched: 1. Germline V gene lookup returns CDR1 SGHRS and CDR2 YFSETQ. This CDR3 is 14 amino acids long. DNA of the CDR3: TGCGCCAGCAGCTCTAGCGGTAGCACAGATACGCAGTATTTT. This gives the protein CASSSSGSTDTQYF. Full variable domain (remainder filled in from reference TRBV5-1 and TRBJ2-3): KAGVTQTPRYLIKTRGQQVTLSCSPISGHRSVSWYQQTPGQGLQFLFEYFSETQRNKGNFPGRFSGRQFSNSRSEMNVSTLELGDSALYLCASSSSGSTDTQYFGPGTRLTVL.

Only a few counts were recorded for this clonotype. The chain has TRBV10-3 and TRBJ2-5, with D possibly being TRBD2 (6 bases). V lost 11 bases, J lost 1 base, and 14 bases lay in between. There are 13 residues in the CDR3. In germline, CDR1 is ENHRY, CDR2 SYGVKD. DNA of the CDR3: TGTGCCGCCGGGGACTCCTCCCAAGAGACCCAGTACTTC. Amino acid sequence: CAAGDSSQETQYF.

This clonotype was seen a handful of times. The gene calls are TRBV12-3 or TRBV12-4 and TRBJ2-5, with 12 bases aligning to TRBD2. This CDR3 region has 18 residues. Trimming at V came to 2 bases and at J to 1 base, leaving 8 bases not matched to a gene. CDR3 region: CASSLTSGRPNFQETQYF. The CDR3 coding sequence is TGTGCCAGCAGTTTAACTAGCGGGAGGCCAAACTTCCAAGAGACCCAGTACTTC.

The chain recombines TRBV18 with TRBJ2-1; 9 nucleotides line up with TRBD1. The V segment lost 3 bases and the J segment 5 bases; nucleotides outside the gene matches: 8. Germline V gene lookup returns CDR1 KGHSH and CDR2 LQKENI. This CDR3 is 16 amino acids long. The CDR3 region has the DNA TGTGCCAGCTCACCCTCGGGACAGGGAGGGAACAATGAGCAGTTCTTC. Translated, it gives CASSPSGQGGNNEQFF.

The DNA for the CDR3 is TGCAGTGCTAGAGATCGGGAGCGGGACCAAGCCGTTAGCACAGATACGCAGTATTTT. Its translation: CSARDRERDQAVSTDTQYF. The genes are TRBV20-1 and TRBJ2-3, with 7 bases fitting TRBD2. This CDR3 comprises 19 residues. Germline V gene sequence: CDR1 DFQATT, CDR2 SNEGSKA (reference sequence). After removal of 0 bases from V and 0 bases from J, the junction contained 15 bases not matched to a gene.

This sequence joins TRBV12-3 or TRBV12-4 and TRBJ2-6, with D maybe TRBD1 (6 bases). The CDR3 totals 19 residues. The ends were cut back, 5 bases at V and 2 bases at J, with 22 bases in the middle. Here the CDR3 DNA reads TGTGCCAGCAGTACCAGATACCGACAGGCCACCCCTGGGGCCAACGTCCTGACTTTC. This translates into CASSTRYRQATPGANVLTF.

This clonotype was seen a handful of times. This chain connects TRBV7-2 to TRBJ2-1; 13 bases map to TRBD2. The CDR3 is 19 amino acids. From germline, CDR1 is SGHTA and CDR2 FQGNSA. V was clipped by 1 base and J by 0 bases; unmatched bases: 6. This CDR3 is CASSLDRTSGSSSYNEQFF. CDR3 bases: TGTGCCAGCAGCTTAGATAGGACTAGCGGGAGTAGCTCCTACAATGAGCAGTTCTTC. The variable domain in full, completed from reference TRBV7-2 and TRBJ2-1, reads GAGVSQSPSNKVTEKGKDVELRCDPISGHTALYWYRQSLGQGLEFLIYFQGNSAPDKSGLPSDRFSAERTGGSVSTLTIQRTQQEDSAVYLCASSLDRTSGSSSYNEQFFGPGTRLTVL.

This chain joins TRBV19 and TRBJ2-1; TRBD2 aligns across 11 bases. Germline values: CDR1 LNHDA, CDR2 SQIVND (reference sequence). CDR3 length: 14 residues. The V segment lost 5 bases and the J segment 10 bases; nucleotides outside the gene matches: 7. The CDR3 here is CASSESSGGFEQFF. CDR3 nucleotide sequence: TGTGCCAGTAGTGAATCTAGCGGGGGGTTCGAGCAGTTCTTC. The full variable domain, completed using reference TRBV19 and TRBJ2-1, is DGGITQSPKYLFRKEGQNVTLSCEQNLNHDAMYWYRQDPGQGLRLIYYSQIVNDFQKGDIAEGYSVSREKKESFPLTVTSAQKNPTAFYLCASSESSGGFEQFFGPGTRLTVL.

This clonotype was seen many times. The chain recombines TRBV3-1 with TRBJ2-7; D not certain. This CDR3 has 13 amino acids. CDR1 and CDR2 from the germline V gene are LGHDT and YNNKEL (reference sequence). The ends were cut back, 1 base at V and 4 bases at J, with 8 bases in the middle. The CDR3 is CASSQAGGYEQYF. In DNA, the CDR3 is TGTGCCAGCAGCCAAGCTGGTGGGTACGAGCAGTACTTC.

V gene TRBV27 combines with J gene TRBJ1-4; D is unresolved. The germline gives CDR1 MNHEY, CDR2 SMNVEV (reference sequence). The CDR3 runs to 15 residues. Trimming took 4 bases from V and 4 from J, leaving 13 bases between them. The DNA of the CDR3 is TGTGCCAGCAGTTCCCGGACGGAACTTAATGAAAAACTGTTTTTT. This encodes CASSSRTELNEKLFF. Together with reference TRBV27 and TRBJ1-4, the CDR3 gives the full variable domain: EAQVTQNPRYLITVTGKKLTVTCSQNMNHEYMSWYRQDPGLGLRQIYYSMNVEVTDKGDVPEGYKVSRKEKRNFPLILESPSPNQTSLYFCASSSRTELNEKLFFGSGTQLSVL.

V and J are TRBV5-5 and TRBJ1-6; D uncertain. This CDR3 comprises 15 residues. CDR1 and CDR2 (germline): SGHKS, YYEKEE (reference sequence). V was trimmed by 5 bases and J by 8 bases, leaving 17 bases between them. The DNA of the CDR3 is TGTGCCAGCAGTACTTCCTTGGGATGGGATTCACCCCTCCACTTT. It encodes CASSTSLGWDSPLHF.

The J gene is TRBJ2-2, the V gene TRBV29-1; no clear D gene. Per germline, CDR1 SQVTM and CDR2 ANQGSEA. This CDR3 has 13 amino acids. The V gene lost 7 bases and the J gene lost 6 bases, with 15 bases spanning the gap. CDR3 sequence reads: CSAEHPNAGELFF. DNA for the CDR3: TGCAGCGCCGAACATCCAAACGCCGGGGAGCTGTTTTTT.

The V gene is TRBV2, the J gene TRBJ2-1, with TRBD2 matching 10 bases. V was clipped by 8 bases and J by 6 bases; unmatched bases: 7. CDR1 is SNHLY and CDR2 is FYNNEI in the germline V gene. The CDR3 contains 14 residues. In DNA, the CDR3 is TGTGCCAGCGATAAACTAGCGGGGAGCAATGAGCAGTTCTTC. Translated, it gives CASDKLAGSNEQFF.

The chain is built from TRBV12-3 or TRBV12-4 and TRBJ2-7; perhaps TRBD2 as D (6 bases). With 1 base removed from V and 3 bases from J, the gap between germline ends came to 13 bases. The CDR3 has 15 residues. The CDR3 spells CASSLGAGKGYEQYF. CDR3 nucleotides: TGTGCCAGCAGTTTAGGCGCGGGAAAGGGCTACGAGCAGTACTTC.

This clonotype was seen only a few times. The gene calls are TRBV13 and TRBJ2-7, with D perhaps TRBD1 (5 bases). The germline CDR1 and CDR2 sequences are PRHDT and FYEKMQ (reference sequence). This CDR3 comprises 15 residues. Between the trimmed V and J ends, which lost 1 base and 3 bases, there was a span of 13 bases. The CDR3 DNA reads as TGTGCCAGCAGCTTAGCGCAGGGTTTTGGCTACGAGCAGTACTTC. This translates into CASSLAQGFGYEQYF.

The rearrangement uses TRBV5-1 and TRBJ1-1, with D perhaps TRBD1 (5 bases). The germline V and J ends were trimmed by 4 bases and 6 bases, with 13 bases remaining between them. The CDR3 totals 13 residues. Germline V gives CDR1 SGHRS, CDR2 YFSETQ. CDR3 sequence reads: CASSPHSGPEAFF. CDR3 in DNA: TGCGCCAGCAGCCCTCATTCGGGGCCTGAAGCTTTCTTT.

This clonotype has just a few counts. This CDR3 reads CASSIHPRHLNYGYTF. The CDR3, as DNA: TGTGCCAGTAGTATCCATCCTCGACATCTGAACTATGGCTACACCTTC. The genes are TRBV19 and TRBJ1-2; D is uncertain. The ends were cut back, 3 bases at V and 2 bases at J, with 16 bases in the middle. The germline V gene has CDR1 LNHDA and CDR2 SQIVND (reference sequence). This CDR3 is 16 amino acids long.

This clonotype was found a few times. This chain uses TRBV11-3 with TRBJ2-5; TRBD2 aligns across 15 bases. Germline-derived CDR1 and CDR2 are SGHNT and YENEEA. The CDR3 is 22 residues long. Trimming at V came to 1 base and at J to 7 bases, leaving 22 bases not matched to a gene. CDR3 DNA sequence: TGTGCCAGCAGCTTAGGTGCTTCGTCCGTGGGACTAGCGGGGGGAACGGCAAGGACCCAGTACTTC. As protein: CASSLGASSVGLAGGTARTQYF.